This TCR beta chain emerged from a study of shared clonotypes between healthy human individuals. Whole-study findings and limits: Naive subsets generally exceeded memory subsets in estimated richness. Clonotypes shared by all four donors outscored non-shared clonotypes in generation probability.

Nashville, Tennessee was home to all donors, who were Caucasian adults. V dropped 7 bases and J dropped 13 bases, with 19 bases sitting between them. The germline gives CDR1 DFQATT, CDR2 SNEGSKA (reference sequence). The CDR3 consists of 11 residues. With respect to this clone: Antigen: not known.

In the authors' workflow: From ImmunoSEQ came sequences covering only the junction and carrying no quality scores, so filtering differed. Only in-frame clones appear in the TCRdb table, and some are missing; sequencing was by immunoSEQ multiplex PCR. V, J and clone size were drawn from that table, and D and trimming were deduced from the DNA. The sample holds more than 850,000 clones, approximately 80% seen once. The V call is TRBV20-1, the J call TRBJ1-1; no reliable D call. The TCR originated in a young man in good health. Some clones in this sample may be carry-over from other donors' samples. The sequenced sample was memory CD4+ T cells from PBMCs. Indicated subset: CD45RA-negative fraction. CDR3 in DNA: TGCAGTGTAGTTGACGGCCGGGTGGGTTTCTTT. Translation: CSVVDGRVGFF.